A selection of T cell receptor beta chains follows, all from one sample in a study of T cells in Graves' hyperthyroidism and ophthalmopathy. A single record per CDR3 protein comes from TCRdb applying MiXCR to the multiplex PCR reads. The top ten clones hold approximately 32% of a sample with around 540,000 distinct CDR3 sequences, around 16% of them seen once. The sequenced material came from blood. Source of these receptors: a woman in her 30s with Graves' ophthalmopathy. Both conserved end residues are trimmed from each CDR3. Each record gives: V gene, J gene, CDR3 protein.

TRBV2	TRBJ2-1	ASSELAGDNEQF
TRBV28	TRBJ1-1	ASSLSRVTAF
TRBV28	TRBJ2-1	ASRLAGGPTEQF
TRBV28	TRBJ2-7	ASYSRVKPGLYEQY
TRBV30	TRBJ2-7	AWSVELGGQGGYEQY
TRBV14	TRBJ2-1	ASSNTRGSGTVYNEQF
TRBV15	TRBJ2-7	ATSRGPAGQPRWYEQY
TRBV5-1	TRBJ1-1	ASRLGGGTEAF
TRBV7-7	TRBJ1-1	ASSATESTEAF
TRBV2	TRBJ2-7	ASSEGRGSYEQY
TRBV20-1	TRBJ1-6	SAQGKSPLH
TRBV27	TRBJ2-7	ASSWGGSTTYEQY
TRBV7-2	TRBJ1-2	ASSLEPSGTNYGYT
TRBV6-2/TRBV6-3	TRBJ2-2	ASSPDHNGGELF
TRBV6-1	TRBJ2-2	AAGEGGAGTGELF
TRBV14	TRBJ1-2	ASSQVHPWGYT
TRBV14	TRBJ2-7	ASSRSGPSSYEQY
TRBV29-1	TRBJ2-1	SARGGTSGTWQF
TRBV7-3	TRBJ1-1	ASSLSSTLDTEAF
TRBV27	TRBJ1-2	ASGLYREWNYGYT
TRBV5-6	TRBJ2-1	ASSLMSNRGTEENEQF
TRBV4-2	TRBJ2-3	ASSQDQGSVTDTQY
TRBV5-6	TRBJ1-4	ASNFQGTGNEKLF
TRBV6-1	TRBJ2-3	ASNYPGQRGYTDTQY
TRBV20-1	TRBJ2-7	SARKGGEGEQY
TRBV30	TRBJ2-1	AWSVPVAGYNNEQF
TRBV7-2	TRBJ2-3	ASSRASGPRDTQY
TRBV19	TRBJ2-7	ASSRDRGADEQY
TRBV5-8	TRBJ1-1	ASHINMNTEAF
TRBV20-1	TRBJ1-1	SVSRVTNTEAF
TRBV10-2	TRBJ2-7	ASSEGTGANEQY
TRBV9	TRBJ1-4	ASSVTGTGRVVGTNEKLF
TRBV6-1	TRBJ1-2	ASSEVPGRMRGYT
TRBV4-1	TRBJ2-1	ASSRGLAGINEQF
TRBV29-1	TRBJ2-7	SVETSGTSYEQY
TRBV25-1	TRBJ2-7	ASSDSKIGVGYEQY
TRBV5-6	TRBJ2-7	ASSLLGPWNEQY
TRBV19	TRBJ2-1	ASSIGLRPYNEQF
TRBV12-3/TRBV12-4	TRBJ2-6	ASSLGQGGSGANVLT
TRBV18	TRBJ1-1	ASSPPTGRGMDTEAF
TRBV25-1	TRBJ1-5	ASIRQAINQPQH
TRBV7-2	TRBJ2-7	ASSFSSGYPYEQY
TRBV6-5	TRBJ2-1	ASSYSSGSSNEQF
TRBV25-1	TRBJ2-5	ASSPIDREETQY
TRBV28	TRBJ2-3	ASNRLTSDTQY
TRBV7-2	TRBJ2-1	ASSLTGVDEQF
TRBV28	TRBJ1-2	ASSFRGRSDYGYT
TRBV2	TRBJ1-2	AGGTEANYGYT
TRBV2	TRBJ2-5	ASRPTPPVVTQY
TRBV7-9	TRBJ2-7	ASSSPLAPYEQY
TRBV6-1	TRBJ2-3	ASSSTGGADTQY
TRBV14	TRBJ2-7	ASSQSPTSGRKNEQY
TRBV7-7	TRBJ2-1	ASSPRTSGIYSNEQF
TRBV4-3	TRBJ2-2	ASSQGDRGLELF
TRBV30	TRBJ1-5	AWSVGQGTQPQH
TRBV5-5	TRBJ2-7	ASSLVGQQYEQY
TRBV28	TRBJ2-2	ATGDSGLILLF